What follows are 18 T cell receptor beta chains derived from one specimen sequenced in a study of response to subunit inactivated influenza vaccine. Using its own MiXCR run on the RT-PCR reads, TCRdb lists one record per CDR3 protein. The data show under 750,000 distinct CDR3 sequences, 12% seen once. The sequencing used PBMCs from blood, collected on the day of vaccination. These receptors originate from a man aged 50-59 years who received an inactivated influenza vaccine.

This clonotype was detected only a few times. CDR3 sequence reads: CASRNGLGQSSLQETQYF. The CDR3 bases are TGTGCCAGCAGAAATGGTCTGGGACAGAGCAGCCTCCAAGAGACCCAGTACTTC. The chain has TRBV6-1 and TRBJ2-5; 7 nucleotides line up with TRBD1. The CDR3 is 18 residues long. The germline CDR1 and CDR2 sequences are MNHNS and SASEGT. V lost 6 bases and J lost 1; bases outside the gene matches: 17.

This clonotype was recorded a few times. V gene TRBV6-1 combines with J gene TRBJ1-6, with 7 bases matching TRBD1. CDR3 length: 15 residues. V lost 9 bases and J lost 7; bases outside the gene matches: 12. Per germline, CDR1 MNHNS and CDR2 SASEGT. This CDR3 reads CASALTGTVNSPLHF. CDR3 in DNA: TGTGCCAGTGCCTTAACCGGGACAGTAAATTCACCCCTCCACTTT.

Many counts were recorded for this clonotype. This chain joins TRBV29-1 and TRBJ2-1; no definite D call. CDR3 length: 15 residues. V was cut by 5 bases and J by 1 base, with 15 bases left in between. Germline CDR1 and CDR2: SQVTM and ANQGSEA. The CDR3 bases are TGCAGCGTTACGACTGTCAAAATTTCCTACAATGAGCAGTTCTTC. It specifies CSVTTVKISYNEQFF.

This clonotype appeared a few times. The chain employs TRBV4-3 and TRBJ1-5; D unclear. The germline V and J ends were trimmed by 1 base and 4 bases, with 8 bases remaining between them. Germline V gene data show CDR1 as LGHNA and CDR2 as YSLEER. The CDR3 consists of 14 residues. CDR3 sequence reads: CASSQGERNQPQHF. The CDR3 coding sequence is TGCGCCAGCAGCCAAGGGGAGAGGAATCAGCCCCAGCATTTT.

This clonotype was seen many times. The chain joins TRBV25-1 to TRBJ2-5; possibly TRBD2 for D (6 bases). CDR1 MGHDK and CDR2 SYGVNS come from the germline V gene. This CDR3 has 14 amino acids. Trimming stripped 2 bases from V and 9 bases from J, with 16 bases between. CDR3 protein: CASSELRVGEAQYF. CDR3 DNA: TGTGCCAGCAGTGAACTACGGGTCGGGGAGGCCCAGTACTTC.

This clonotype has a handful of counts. For the CDR3, the DNA is TGCGCCAGCAGCTTGACTAGCGGGTCTCAAGAGACCCAGTACTTC. It translates to CASSLTSGSQETQYF. The J gene is TRBJ2-5, the V gene TRBV5-1, with TRBD2 identical over 9 bases. V lost 1 base, J lost 2 bases, and 3 bases stayed unmatched. The CDR3 totals 15 residues. Germline CDR1 and CDR2: SGHRS and YFSETQ.

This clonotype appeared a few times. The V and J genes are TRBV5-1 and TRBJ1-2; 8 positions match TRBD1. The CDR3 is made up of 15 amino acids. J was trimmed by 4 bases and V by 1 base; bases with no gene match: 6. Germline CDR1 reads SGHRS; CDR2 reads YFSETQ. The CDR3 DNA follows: TGCGCCAGCAGCTTGTCCGGGACAGGACCCTATGGCTACACCTTC. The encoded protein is CASSLSGTGPYGYTF. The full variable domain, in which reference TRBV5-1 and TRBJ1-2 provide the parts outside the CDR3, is KAGVTQTPRYLIKTRGQQVTLSCSPISGHRSVSWYQQTPGQGLQFLFEYFSETQRNKGNFPGRFSGRQFSNSRSEMNVSTLELGDSALYLCASSLSGTGPYGYTFGSGTRLTVV.

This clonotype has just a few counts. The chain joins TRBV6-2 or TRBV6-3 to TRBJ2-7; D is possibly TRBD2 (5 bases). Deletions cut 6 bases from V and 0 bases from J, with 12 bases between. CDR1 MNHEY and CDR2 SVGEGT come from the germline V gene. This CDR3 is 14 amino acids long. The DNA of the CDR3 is TGTGCCAGCAGGCCGGGATTATCCTCCTACGAGCAGTACTTC. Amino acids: CASRPGLSSYEQYF.

CDR3 sequence (DNA): TGCAGTGCTAGAGATGACACCCAGTCCACCGGGGAGCTGTTTTTT. Its translation is CSARDDTQSTGELFF. This chain links TRBV20-1 with TRBJ2-2, with D uncertain. The germline gives CDR1 DFQATT, CDR2 SNEGSKA (reference sequence). The CDR3 is made up of 15 amino acids. The V and J ends lost 0 bases and 4 bases respectively, with 12 bases between them.

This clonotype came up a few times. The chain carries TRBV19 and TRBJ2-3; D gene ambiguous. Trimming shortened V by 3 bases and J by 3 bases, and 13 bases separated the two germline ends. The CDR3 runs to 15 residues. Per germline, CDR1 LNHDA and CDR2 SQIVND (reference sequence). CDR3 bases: TGTGCCAGTAGTATGGGCTCTTCGTTGACAGATACGCAGTATTTT. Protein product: CASSMGSSLTDTQYF.

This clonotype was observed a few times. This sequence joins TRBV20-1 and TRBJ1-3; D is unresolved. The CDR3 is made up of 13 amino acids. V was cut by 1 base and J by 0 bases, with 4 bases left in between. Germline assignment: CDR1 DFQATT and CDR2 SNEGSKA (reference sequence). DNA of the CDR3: TGCAGTGCTAGAGGAATCTCTGGAAACACCATATATTTT. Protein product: CSARGISGNTIYF.

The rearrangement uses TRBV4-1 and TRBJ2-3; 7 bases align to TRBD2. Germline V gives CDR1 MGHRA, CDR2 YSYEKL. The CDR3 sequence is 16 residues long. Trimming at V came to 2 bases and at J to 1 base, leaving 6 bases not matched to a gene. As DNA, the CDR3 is TGCGCCAGCAGCCAACTAGGGCTAGCGGGCACAGATACGCAGTATTTT. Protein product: CASSQLGLAGTDTQYF.

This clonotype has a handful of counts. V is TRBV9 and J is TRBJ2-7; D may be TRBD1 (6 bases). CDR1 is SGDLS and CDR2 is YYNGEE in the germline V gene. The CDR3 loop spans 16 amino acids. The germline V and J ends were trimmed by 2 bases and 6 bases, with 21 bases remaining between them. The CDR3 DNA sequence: TGTGCCAGCAGCGTGGAATACCAGGGGTTTCTATCCGAGCAGTACTTC. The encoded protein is CASSVEYQGFLSEQYF.

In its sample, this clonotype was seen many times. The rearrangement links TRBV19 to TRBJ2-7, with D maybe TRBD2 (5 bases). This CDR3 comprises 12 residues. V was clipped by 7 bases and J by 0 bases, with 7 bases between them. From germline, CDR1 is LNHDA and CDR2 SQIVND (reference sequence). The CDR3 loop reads CASTGDSYEQYF. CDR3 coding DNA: TGTGCCAGTACCGGGGACTCCTACGAGCAGTACTTC.

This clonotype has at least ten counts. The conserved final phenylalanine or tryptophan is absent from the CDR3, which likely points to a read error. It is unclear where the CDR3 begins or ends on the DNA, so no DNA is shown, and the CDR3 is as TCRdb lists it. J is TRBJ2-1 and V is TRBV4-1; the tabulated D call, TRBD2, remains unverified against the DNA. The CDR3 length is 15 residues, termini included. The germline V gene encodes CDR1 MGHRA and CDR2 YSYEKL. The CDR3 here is CASSHPEGASGPPLL.

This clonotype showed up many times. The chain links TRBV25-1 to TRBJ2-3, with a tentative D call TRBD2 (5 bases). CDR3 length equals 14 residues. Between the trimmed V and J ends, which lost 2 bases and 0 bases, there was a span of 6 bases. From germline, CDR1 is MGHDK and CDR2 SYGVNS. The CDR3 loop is CASSETGSTDTQYF. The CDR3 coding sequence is TGTGCCAGCAGTGAAACGGGGAGCACAGATACGCAGTATTTT.

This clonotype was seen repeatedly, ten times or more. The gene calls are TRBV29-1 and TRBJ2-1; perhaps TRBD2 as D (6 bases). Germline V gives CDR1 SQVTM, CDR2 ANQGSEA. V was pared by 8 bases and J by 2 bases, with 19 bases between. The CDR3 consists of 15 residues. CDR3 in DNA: TGCAGCACCCTTTTAGCGGACCTCCCCTACAATGAGCAGTTCTTC. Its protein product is CSTLLADLPYNEQFF.

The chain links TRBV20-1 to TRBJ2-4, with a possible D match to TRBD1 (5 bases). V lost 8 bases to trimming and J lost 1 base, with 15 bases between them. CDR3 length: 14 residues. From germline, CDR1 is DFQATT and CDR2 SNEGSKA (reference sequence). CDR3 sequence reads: CSPFQGLAKNIQYF. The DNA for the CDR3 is TGCAGTCCTTTCCAGGGTTTGGCCAAAAACATTCAGTACTTC.